The present TCR beta chain was sequenced within a study of HIV-infected patients and healthy controls. TCRdb re-called the 5' RACE reads with MiXCR, one entry per CDR3 protein. This table holds approximately 64,000 distinct CDR3 sequences, roughly a fifth found once. V trimming: 5 bases; J trimming: 2 bases; junction bases outside the gene matches: 6. CDR3 length: 17 amino acids. Per germline, CDR1 MGHRA and CDR2 YSYEKL. This clonotype was counted only a few times. Sample: CD4+ T cells from blood. The chain employs TRBV4-1 and TRBJ2-6; 10 bases fit TRBD1. The receptor's source is a human donor in good health. The CDR3: CASSEGQGVTGANVLTF. The CDR3 coding sequence is TGCGCCAGCAGCGAAGGACAGGGGGTTACTGGGGCCAACGTCCTGACTTTC.